This T cell receptor (beta chain) was captured in a study of brain T cells in children with intractable seizures. The sequenced cases were selected for having the highest brain T cell transcript signatures. Pre-surgery treatment included at least one anti-epileptic drug. J was trimmed by 0 bases and V by 4 bases; bases with no gene match: 7. Germline V gene data show CDR1 as SGDLS and CDR2 as YYNGEE. There are 16 residues in the CDR3. By share of the sample, this clone is medium-sized. Its antigen is unidentified. Study results and caveats: Viral specificity was inferred only from CDR3 similarity; HCMV serostatus was unknown.

Profiled with immunoSEQ multiplex PCR; TCRdb holds only in-frame clones, not every one. The top ten hold about 6% of the sample, which has under 45,000 clones, 90% seen once. This sequence originates from a girl aged 2 to 10 with tuberous sclerosis and intractable seizures. The specimen was peripheral blood, collected at surgery. The V call is TRBV9, the J call TRBJ2-1; 7 bases are shared with TRBD1. CDR3 region: CASSPTGQSSYNEQFF. The CDR3 DNA reads TGTGCCAGCAGCCCCACGGGACAGAGCTCCTACAATGAGCAGTTCTTC.